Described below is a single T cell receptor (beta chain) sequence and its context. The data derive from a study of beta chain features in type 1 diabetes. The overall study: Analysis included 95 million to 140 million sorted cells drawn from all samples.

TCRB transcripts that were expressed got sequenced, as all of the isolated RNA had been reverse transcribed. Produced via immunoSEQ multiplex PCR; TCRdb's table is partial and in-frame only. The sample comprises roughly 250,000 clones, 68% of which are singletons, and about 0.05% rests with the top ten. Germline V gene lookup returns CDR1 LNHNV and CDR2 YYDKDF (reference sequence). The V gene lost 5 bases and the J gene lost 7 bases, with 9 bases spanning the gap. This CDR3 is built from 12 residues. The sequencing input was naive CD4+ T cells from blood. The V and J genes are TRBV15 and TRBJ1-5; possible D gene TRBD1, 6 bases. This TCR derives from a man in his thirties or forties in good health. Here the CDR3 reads CATSRGAQPQHF. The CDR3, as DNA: TGTGCCACCAGCCGGGGGGCCCAGCCCCAGCATTTT.